This TCR beta chain appears in the sequencing data of a study of early T cells in non-severe SARS-CoV-2 infection. As for the study in general: The authors sequenced bulk RNA from unsorted whole blood, leaving chains unpaired.

This clonotype was picked up many times. The antigen is not known. Study-wide results and caveats: Comparison of clonotypes with VDJdb favored anti-spike CD8 responses while missing private and CD4 specificities.

Molecules of cDNA were individually given unique molecular identifiers that were attached to them. TCRdb reanalysed the 5' RACE reads using MiXCR and keeps one entry per CDR3 protein. The sample consists of approximately 35,000 distinct CDR3 sequences, 6% to 7.5% of them appearing once. Germline loops: CDR1 LNHDA, CDR2 SQIVND (reference sequence). J lost 5 bases, V lost 4 bases, and 1 base had no gene match. The CDR3 extends over 13 amino acids. Sequenced material: whole blood, taken at baseline. This chain links TRBV19 with TRBJ2-3; the match to TRBD2 covers 9 bases. The receptor was derived from an adult who was a healthcare worker with PCR-confirmed SARS-CoV-2 infection or an uninfected control (not recorded which). CDR3 region: CASSSGRGDTQYF. The CDR3, as DNA: TGTGCCAGTAGTAGCGGGAGGGGAGATACGCAGTATTTT.